A single count supports the clone carrying this TCR beta chain. Its antigen is not identified. Data came from immunoSEQ multiplex PCR; TCRdb stores just in-frame clones and leaves some out. Counted here are about 54,000 clones, 80% to 90% occurring once; the ten biggest clones make up 3.5% to 5%. The V and J ends lost 0 bases and 0 bases respectively, with 8 bases between them. This CDR3 is 15 amino acids long. The germline V gene has CDR1 SGHNT and CDR2 YYREEE (reference sequence). The sample comes from a study of a mutant IDH1 vaccine in newly diagnosed glioma. Specified time point: week 35, safety follow-up. One vaccine dose held 300 ug of mutant IDH1 20-mer peptide and came with topical imiquimod. Patients in the study were vaccinated eight times, receiving shots in weeks 1, 3, 5, 7, 11, 15, 19 and 23.

Source: PBMCs, taken from a glioma patient whose treatment included an IDH1 peptide vaccine. The TCR comes from a woman aged 18-29 years with glioma. The chain employs TRBV5-4 and TRBJ2-3; D not certain. The CDR3 DNA sequence: TGTGCCAGCAGCTTGGAGGCAGCTAGCACAGATACGCAGTATTTT. It translates to CASSLEAASTDTQYF. The full variable domain, rest sourced from reference TRBV5-4 and TRBJ2-3, is ETGVTQSPTHLIKTRGQQVTLRCSSQSGHNTVSWYQQALGQGPQFIFQYYREEENGRGNFPPRFSGLQFPNYSSELNVNALELDDSALYLCASSLEAASTDTQYFGPGTRLTVL.